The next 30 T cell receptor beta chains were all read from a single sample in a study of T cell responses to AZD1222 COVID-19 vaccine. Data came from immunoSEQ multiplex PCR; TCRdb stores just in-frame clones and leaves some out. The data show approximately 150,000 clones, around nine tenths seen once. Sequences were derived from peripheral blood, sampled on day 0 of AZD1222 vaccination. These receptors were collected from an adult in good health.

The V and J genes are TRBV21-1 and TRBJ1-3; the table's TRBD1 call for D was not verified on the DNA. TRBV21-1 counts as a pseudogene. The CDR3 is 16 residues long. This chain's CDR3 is CASSRWTGADGNTIYF. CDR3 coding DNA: TGTGCCAGCAGCAGATGGACAGGGGCGGACGGAAACACCATATATTTT.

The CDR3 sequence is CASSLITPATNEKLFF. The CDR3 bases are TGCGCCAGCAGCCTCATAACCCCAGCAACTAATGAAAAACTGTTTTTT. J is TRBJ1-4 and V is TRBV4-1, with D uncertain. V lost 4 bases to trimming and J lost 0 bases, with 12 bases between them. Per the germline V gene, CDR1 is MGHRA and CDR2 is YSYEKL. The CDR3 is made up of 16 amino acids.

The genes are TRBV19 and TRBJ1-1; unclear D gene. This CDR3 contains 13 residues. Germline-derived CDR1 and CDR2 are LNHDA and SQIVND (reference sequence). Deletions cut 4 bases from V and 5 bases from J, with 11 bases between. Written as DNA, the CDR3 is TGTGCCAGTAGTAACTTTCAAGGAACTGAAGCTTTCTTT. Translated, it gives CASSNFQGTEAFF.

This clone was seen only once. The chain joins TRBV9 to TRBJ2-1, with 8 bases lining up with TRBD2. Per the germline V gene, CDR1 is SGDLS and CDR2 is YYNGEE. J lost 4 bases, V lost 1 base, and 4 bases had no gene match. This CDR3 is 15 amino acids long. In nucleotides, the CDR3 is TGTGCCAGCAGCGTACTAGCGGGCTTTTACAATGAGCAGTTCTTC. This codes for CASSVLAGFYNEQFF.

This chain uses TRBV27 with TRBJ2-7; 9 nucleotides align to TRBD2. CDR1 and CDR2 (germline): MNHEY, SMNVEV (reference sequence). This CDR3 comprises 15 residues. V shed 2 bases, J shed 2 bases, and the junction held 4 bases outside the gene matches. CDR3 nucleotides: TGTGCCAGCAGTTTAGAGCGGGGGGCAACCTACGAGCAGTACTTC. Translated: CASSLERGATYEQYF.

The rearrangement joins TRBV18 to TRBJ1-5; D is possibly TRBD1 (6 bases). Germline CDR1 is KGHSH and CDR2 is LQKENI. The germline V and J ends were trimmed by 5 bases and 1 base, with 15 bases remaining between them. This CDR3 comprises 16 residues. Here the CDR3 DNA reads TGTGCCAGCTCAAACCCTACGGGGGGCAGCAATCAGCCCCAGCATTTT. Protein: CASSNPTGGSNQPQHF.

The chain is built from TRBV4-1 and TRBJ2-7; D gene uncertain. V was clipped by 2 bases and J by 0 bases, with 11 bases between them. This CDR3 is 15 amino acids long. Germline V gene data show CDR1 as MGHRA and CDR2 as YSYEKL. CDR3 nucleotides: TGCGCCAGCAGCCAACTCTCGACACCCTCCTACGAGCAGTACTTC. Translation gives CASSQLSTPSYEQYF.

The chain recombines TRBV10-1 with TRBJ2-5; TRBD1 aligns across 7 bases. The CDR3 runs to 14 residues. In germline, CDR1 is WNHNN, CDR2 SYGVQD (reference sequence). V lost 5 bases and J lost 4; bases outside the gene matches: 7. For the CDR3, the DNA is TGCGCCAGCAGTAGGACAGGCCGACGAGAGACCCAGTACTTC. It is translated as CASSRTGRRETQYF.

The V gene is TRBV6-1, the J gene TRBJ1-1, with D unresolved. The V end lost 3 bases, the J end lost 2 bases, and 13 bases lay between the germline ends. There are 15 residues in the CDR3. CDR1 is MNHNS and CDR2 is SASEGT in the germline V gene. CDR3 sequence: CASSEAPVANTEAFF. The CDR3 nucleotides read TGTGCCAGCAGTGAGGCTCCGGTGGCTAACACTGAAGCTTTCTTT.

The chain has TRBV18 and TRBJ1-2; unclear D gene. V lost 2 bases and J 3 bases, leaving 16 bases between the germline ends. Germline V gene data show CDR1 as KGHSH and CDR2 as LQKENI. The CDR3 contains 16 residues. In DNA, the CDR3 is TGTGCCAGCTCACCATCCGGGGTTCGTGACCACTATGGCTACACCTTC. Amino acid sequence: CASSPSGVRDHYGYTF.

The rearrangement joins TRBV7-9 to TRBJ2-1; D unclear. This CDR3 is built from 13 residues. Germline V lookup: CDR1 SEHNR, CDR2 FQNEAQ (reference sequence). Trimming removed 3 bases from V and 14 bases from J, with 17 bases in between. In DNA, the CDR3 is TGTGCCAGCAGCTTGCTAACCGTTCCCAAAAAGTTCTTC. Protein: CASSLLTVPKKFF.

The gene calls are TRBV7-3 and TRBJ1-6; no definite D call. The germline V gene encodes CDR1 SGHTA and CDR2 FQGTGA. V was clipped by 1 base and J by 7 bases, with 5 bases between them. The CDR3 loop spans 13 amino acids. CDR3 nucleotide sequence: TGTGCCAGCAGCTTAAGCCCGAATTCACCCCTCCACTTT. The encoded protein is CASSLSPNSPLHF. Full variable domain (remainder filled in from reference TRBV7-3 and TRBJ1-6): GAGVSQTPSNKVTEKGKYVELRCDPISGHTALYWYRQSLGQGPEFLIYFQGTGAADDSGLPNDRFFAVRPEGSVSTLKIQRTERGDSAVYLCASSLSPNSPLHFGNGTRLTVT.

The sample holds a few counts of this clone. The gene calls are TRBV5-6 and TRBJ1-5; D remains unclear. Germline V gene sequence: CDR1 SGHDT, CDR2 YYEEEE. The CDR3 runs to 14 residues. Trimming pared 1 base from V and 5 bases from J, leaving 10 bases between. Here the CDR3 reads CASSLNGVHQPQHF. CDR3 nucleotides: TGTGCCAGCAGCTTGAACGGGGTCCATCAGCCCCAGCATTTT.

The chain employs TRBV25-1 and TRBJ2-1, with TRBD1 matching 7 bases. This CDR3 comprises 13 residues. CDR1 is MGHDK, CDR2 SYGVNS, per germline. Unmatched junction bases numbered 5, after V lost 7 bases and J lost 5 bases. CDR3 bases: TGTGCCAGCACACGGGGACAGCACAATGAGCAGTTCTTC. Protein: CASTRGQHNEQFF.

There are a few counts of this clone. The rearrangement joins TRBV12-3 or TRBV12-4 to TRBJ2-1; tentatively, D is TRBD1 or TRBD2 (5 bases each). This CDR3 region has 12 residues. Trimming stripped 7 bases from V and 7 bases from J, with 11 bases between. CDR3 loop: CASTRGENEQFF. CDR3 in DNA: TGTGCCAGCACCCGAGGGGAAAATGAGCAGTTCTTC.

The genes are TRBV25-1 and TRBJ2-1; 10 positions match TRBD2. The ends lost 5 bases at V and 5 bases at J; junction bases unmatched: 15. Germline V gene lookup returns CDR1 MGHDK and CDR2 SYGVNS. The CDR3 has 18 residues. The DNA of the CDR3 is TGTGCCAGCAGTAAGCTAAGGAGAGCGGGAGGGAGACACAATGAGCAGTTCTTC. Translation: CASSKLRRAGGRHNEQFF.

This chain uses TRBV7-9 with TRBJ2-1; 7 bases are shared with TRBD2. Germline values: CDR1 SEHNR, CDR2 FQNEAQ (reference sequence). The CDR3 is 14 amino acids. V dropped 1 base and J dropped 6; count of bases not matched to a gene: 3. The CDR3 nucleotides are TGTGCCAGCAGCTTAGGGTCTAGCGGCAATGAGCAGTTCTTC. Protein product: CASSLGSSGNEQFF.

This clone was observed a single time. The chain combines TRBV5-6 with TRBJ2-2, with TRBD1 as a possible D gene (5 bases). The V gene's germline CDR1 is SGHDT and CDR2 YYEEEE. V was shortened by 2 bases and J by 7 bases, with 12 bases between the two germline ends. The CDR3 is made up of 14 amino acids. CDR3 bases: TGTGCCAGCAGCTTCGACAGCCTTAGCGGGGAGCTGTTTTTT. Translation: CASSFDSLSGELFF. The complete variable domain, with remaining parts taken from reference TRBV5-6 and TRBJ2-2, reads DAGVTQSPTHLIKTRGQQVTLRCSPKSGHDTVSWYQQALGQGPQFIFQYYEEEERQRGNFPDRFSGHQFPNYSSELNVNALLLGDSALYLCASSFDSLSGELFFGEGSRLTVL.

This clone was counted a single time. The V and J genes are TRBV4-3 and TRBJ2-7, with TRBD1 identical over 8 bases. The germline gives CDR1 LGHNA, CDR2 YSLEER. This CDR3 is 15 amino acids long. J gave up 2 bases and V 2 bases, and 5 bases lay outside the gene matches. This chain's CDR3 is CASSQYRGAPYEQYF. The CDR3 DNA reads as TGCGCCAGCAGCCAATACAGGGGGGCACCCTACGAGCAGTACTTC.

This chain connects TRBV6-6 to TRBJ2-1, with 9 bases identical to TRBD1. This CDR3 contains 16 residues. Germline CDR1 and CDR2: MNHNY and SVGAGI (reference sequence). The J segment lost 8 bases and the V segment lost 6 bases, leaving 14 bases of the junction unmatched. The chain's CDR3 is CASRTNPGQGDHEQFF. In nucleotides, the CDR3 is TGTGCCAGCAGAACTAACCCGGGACAGGGAGACCATGAGCAGTTCTTC.

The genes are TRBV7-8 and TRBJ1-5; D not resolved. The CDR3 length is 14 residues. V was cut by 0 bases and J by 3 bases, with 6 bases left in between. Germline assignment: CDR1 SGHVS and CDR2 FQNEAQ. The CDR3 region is CASSLAPYNQPQHF. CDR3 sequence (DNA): TGTGCCAGCAGCTTAGCCCCGTACAATCAGCCCCAGCATTTT.

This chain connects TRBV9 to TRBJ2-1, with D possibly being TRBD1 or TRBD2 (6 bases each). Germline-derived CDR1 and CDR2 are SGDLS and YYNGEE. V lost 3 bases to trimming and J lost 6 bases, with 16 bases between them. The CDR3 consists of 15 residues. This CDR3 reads CASSGIGGPLNEQFF. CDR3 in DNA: TGTGCCAGCAGCGGTATAGGGGGGCCTCTCAATGAGCAGTTCTTC.

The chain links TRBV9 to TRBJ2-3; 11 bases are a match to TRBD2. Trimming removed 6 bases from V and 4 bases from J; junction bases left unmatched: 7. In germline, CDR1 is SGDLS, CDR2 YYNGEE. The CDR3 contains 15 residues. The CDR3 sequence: CASTLASGGSDTQYF. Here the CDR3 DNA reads TGTGCCAGCACCCTAGCTAGCGGGGGGTCAGATACGCAGTATTTT.

CDR3 DNA: TGTGCCAGCCATCTCCGGGACTCCGACTACAATGAGCAGTTCTTC. Translation: CASHLRDSDYNEQFF. This sequence joins TRBV18 and TRBJ2-1; perhaps TRBD2 as D (6 bases). Germline loops: CDR1 KGHSH, CDR2 LQKENI. CDR3 length: 15 residues. Trimming cost V 8 bases and J 3 bases, with 17 bases left between them.

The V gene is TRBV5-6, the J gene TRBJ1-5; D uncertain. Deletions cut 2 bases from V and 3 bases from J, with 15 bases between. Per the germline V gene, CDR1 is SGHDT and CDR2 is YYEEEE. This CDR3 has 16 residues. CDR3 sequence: CASSFGSTRHNQPQHF. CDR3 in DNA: TGTGCCAGCAGCTTTGGGAGTACCAGGCACAATCAGCCCCAGCATTTT.

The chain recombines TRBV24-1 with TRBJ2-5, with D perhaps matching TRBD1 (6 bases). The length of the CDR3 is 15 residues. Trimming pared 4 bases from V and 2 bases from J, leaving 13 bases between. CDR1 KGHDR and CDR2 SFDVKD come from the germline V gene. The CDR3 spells CATSDPRQAQETQYF. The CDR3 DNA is TGTGCCACCAGTGACCCTCGACAGGCTCAAGAGACCCAGTACTTC.

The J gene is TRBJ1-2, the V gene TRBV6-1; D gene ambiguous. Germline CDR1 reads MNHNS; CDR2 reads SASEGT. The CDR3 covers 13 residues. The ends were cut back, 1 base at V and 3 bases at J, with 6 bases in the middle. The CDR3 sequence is CASSEGPDYGYTF. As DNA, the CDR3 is TGTGCCAGCAGTGAAGGTCCAGACTATGGCTACACCTTC.

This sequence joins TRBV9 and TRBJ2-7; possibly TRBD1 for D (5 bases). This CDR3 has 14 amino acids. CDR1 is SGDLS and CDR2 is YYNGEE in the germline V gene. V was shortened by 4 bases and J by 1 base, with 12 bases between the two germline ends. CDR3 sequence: CASSTDSRSYEQYF. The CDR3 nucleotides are TGTGCCAGCAGCACTGACAGTAGATCCTACGAGCAGTACTTC.

The CDR3 DNA reads TGTGCCAGTAGGTCTAGCGGGGGCCTTGCTTACGAGCAGTACTTC. Translating it yields CASRSSGGLAYEQYF. The V call is TRBV19, the J call TRBJ2-7, with TRBD2 matching 10 bases. Germline assignment: CDR1 LNHDA and CDR2 SQIVND (reference sequence). The ends lost 6 bases at V and 4 bases at J; junction bases unmatched: 9. CDR3 length equals 15 residues.

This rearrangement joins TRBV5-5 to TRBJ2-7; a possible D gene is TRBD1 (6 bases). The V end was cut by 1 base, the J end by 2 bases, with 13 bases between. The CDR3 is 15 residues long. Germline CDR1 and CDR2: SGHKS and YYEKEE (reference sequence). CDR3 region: CASSLWDMAAYEQYF. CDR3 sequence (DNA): TGTGCCAGCAGCTTGTGGGACATGGCGGCCTACGAGCAGTACTTC. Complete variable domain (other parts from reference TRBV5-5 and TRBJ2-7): DAGVTQSPTHLIKTRGQQVTLRCSPISGHKSVSWYQQVLGQGPQFIFQYYEKEERGRGNFPDRFSARQFPNYSSELNVNALLLGDSALYLCASSLWDMAAYEQYFGPGTRLTVT.